These 27 T cell receptor beta chains came from one sample sequenced in a study of early T cells in non-severe SARS-CoV-2 infection. TCRdb ran MiXCR on the 5' RACE reads and lists one entry per CDR3 protein. This sample has some 60,000 distinct CDR3 sequences, with more than 8.5% found just once. Sequencing input: whole blood. The receptors were sampled from an adult who was a healthcare worker with PCR-confirmed SARS-CoV-2 infection or an uninfected control (not recorded which).

This clonotype appeared many times. This rearrangement joins TRBV6-6 to TRBJ2-7, with D perhaps matching TRBD1 or TRBD2 (5 bases each). With 7 bases removed from V and 5 bases from J, the gap between germline ends came to 18 bases. The germline V gene has CDR1 MNHNY and CDR2 SVGAGI (reference sequence). The CDR3 is made up of 14 amino acids. Here the CDR3 reads CASTKSGPKNEQYF. The DNA for the CDR3 is TGTGCCAGCACGAAATCGGGACCGAAGAACGAGCAGTACTTC.

This clonotype came up many times. V usage is TRBV2 and J usage is TRBJ2-3; 7 bases fit TRBD2. In germline, CDR1 is SNHLY, CDR2 FYNNEI. Germline trimming cut 2 bases from V and 0 bases from J; bases unmatched to any gene: 14. This CDR3 is built from 19 residues. CDR3 in DNA: TGTGCCAGCAGTGAAACATCCGACTATCCAGCGGGGAGCACAGATACGCAGTATTTT. It codes for CASSETSDYPAGSTDTQYF.

This clonotype was detected a few times. The chain has TRBV20-1 and TRBJ2-7; D gene uncertain. Germline CDR1 reads DFQATT; CDR2 reads SNEGSKA (reference sequence). This CDR3 has 13 residues. The V gene lost 0 bases and the J gene lost 4 bases, with 10 bases spanning the gap. The CDR3 DNA is TGCAGTGCTAGAGATTGGCAGGAGTACGAGCAGTACTTC. This sequence encodes CSARDWQEYEQYF.

The sample holds many counts of this clonotype. The CDR3 is CASSLKRGLSTDTQYF. The CDR3 DNA is TGTGCCAGCAGTTTAAAACGGGGGCTAAGCACAGATACGCAGTATTTT. The V and J genes are TRBV28 and TRBJ2-3, with D perhaps given as TRBD1 or TRBD2 (6 bases each). Per the germline V gene, CDR1 is MDHEN and CDR2 is SYDVKM. The CDR3 covers 16 residues. V was trimmed by 2 bases and J by 0 bases, leaving 12 bases between them.

In this sample, this clonotype turned up a few times. The CDR3 protein is CASSAYRDRVGQYF. CDR3 nucleotide sequence: TGTGCCAGCAGCGCCTACCGGGACAGGGTGGGCCAGTACTTC. The genes are TRBV9 and TRBJ2-7; 9 bases are shared with TRBD1. The CDR3 loop spans 14 amino acids. V trimming: 3 bases; J trimming: 10 bases; junction bases outside the gene matches: 11. Per germline, CDR1 SGDLS and CDR2 YYNGEE.

The table lists this clonotype with many counts. The CDR3 DNA sequence: TGTGCCAGCAAACTAGCGGAGAATGAGCAGTTCTTC. Its protein is CASKLAENEQFF. The chain combines TRBV12-3 or TRBV12-4 with TRBJ2-1, with 8 bases fitting TRBD2. J was trimmed by 7 bases and V by 7 bases; bases with no gene match: 3. The length of the CDR3 is 12 residues.

This clonotype showed up just a few times. V and J are TRBV6-2 or TRBV6-3 and TRBJ2-7; 10 positions match TRBD2. The CDR3 runs to 15 residues. Germline trimming cut 6 bases from V and 6 bases from J; bases unmatched to any gene: 11. Germline V gene sequence: CDR1 MNHEY, CDR2 SVGEGT. The CDR3 DNA sequence: TGTGCCAGCAGAAAACTAGGACTAGCGGCATCCGAGCAGTACTTC. Translation gives CASRKLGLAASEQYF.

The rearrangement joins TRBV29-1 to TRBJ2-1; 9 bases fit TRBD1. The CDR3 totals 13 residues. CDR1 and CDR2 (germline): SQVTM, ANQGSEA. Trimming removed 7 bases from V and 7 bases from J; junction bases left unmatched: 8. This CDR3 reads CSASGTGLNEQFF. As DNA, the CDR3 is TGCAGCGCATCCGGGACAGGGTTAAATGAGCAGTTCTTC.

This clonotype was seen repeatedly, ten times or more. CDR3 region: CASSLRAGNQPQHF. The CDR3 nucleotides read TGTGCCAGCAGCTTACGGGCAGGCAATCAGCCCCAGCATTTT. J is TRBJ1-5 and V is TRBV6-5; D remains unclear. The CDR3 is 14 amino acids. V dropped 6 bases and J dropped 2 bases, with 11 bases sitting between them. Germline-derived CDR1 and CDR2 are MNHEY and SVGAGI.

This clonotype came up many times. The V call is TRBV27, the J call TRBJ2-2; 9 nucleotides align to TRBD1. Germline values: CDR1 MNHEY, CDR2 SMNVEV (reference sequence). Losses at the gene ends were 8 bases for V and 4 bases for J; bases not matched to a gene: 5. The CDR3 is 14 residues long. CDR3 loop: CASRQGGSTGELFF. CDR3 DNA sequence: TGTGCCAGCCGACAGGGGGGTTCCACCGGGGAGCTGTTTTTT.

The sample holds a few counts of this clonotype. V and J are TRBV27 and TRBJ2-3, with D uncertain. V lost 2 bases and J 6 bases, leaving 12 bases between the germline ends. The germline V gene has CDR1 MNHEY and CDR2 SMNVEV (reference sequence). The CDR3 runs to 14 residues. The CDR3 loop is CASSLNIRSDTQYF. The CDR3 DNA sequence: TGTGCCAGCAGTTTAAACATTCGGTCGGATACGCAGTATTTT.

The V gene is TRBV20-1, the J gene TRBJ1-1; D is undetermined. The CDR3 runs to 13 residues. Trimming removed 0 bases at V and 4 bases at J, with 9 bases between. The germline V gene has CDR1 DFQATT and CDR2 SNEGSKA (reference sequence). CDR3 sequence reads: CSARDPVGTEAFF. The DNA for the CDR3 is TGCAGTGCTAGAGACCCAGTGGGCACTGAAGCTTTCTTT.

In this sample, this clonotype turned up many times. The V call is TRBV7-2, the J call TRBJ2-7, with unresolved D. V was cut by 4 bases and J by 6 bases, with 16 bases left in between. The CDR3 is made up of 14 amino acids. Germline V gene sequence: CDR1 SGHTA, CDR2 FQGNSA. CDR3 loop: CASSSSASFTEQYF. CDR3 coding DNA: TGTGCCAGCAGCTCCTCCGCGAGTTTTACCGAGCAGTACTTC.

This clonotype was seen a handful of times. The chain is built from TRBV10-3 and TRBJ1-1; D gene unclear. Trimming removed 8 bases at V and 1 base at J, with 11 bases between. The CDR3 extends over 13 amino acids. CDR1 ENHRY and CDR2 SYGVKD come from the germline V gene. The DNA of the CDR3 is TGTGCCATCGCCGTGCGGGAGAACACTGAAGCTTTCTTT. The encoded protein is CAIAVRENTEAFF.

The chain uses TRBV18 and TRBJ2-5, with 12 bases that match TRBD2. Losses at the gene ends were 1 base for V and 5 bases for J; bases not matched to a gene: 11. CDR3 length: 18 amino acids. Germline-derived CDR1 and CDR2 are KGHSH and LQKENI. Here the CDR3 reads CASSPLPTTSGRMETQYF. The CDR3 nucleotides are TGTGCCAGCTCACCACTCCCCACGACTAGCGGGAGAATGGAGACCCAGTACTTC.

This clonotype was recorded many times. In DNA form, the CDR3 reads TGTGCCAGCAGCTTAGAAGGGACTCAAGAGACCCAGTACTTC. Its translation is CASSLEGTQETQYF. The V and J genes are TRBV7-9 and TRBJ2-5; D is perhaps TRBD2 (6 bases). CDR3 length: 14 amino acids. In germline, CDR1 is SEHNR, CDR2 FQNEAQ (reference sequence). Trimming removed 1 base at V and 2 bases at J, with 8 bases between. The variable domain in full, with the rest retrieved from reference TRBV7-9 and TRBJ2-5, is DTGVSQNPRHKITKRGQNVTFRCDPISEHNRLYWYRQTLGQGPEFLTYFQNEAQLEKSRLLSDRFSAERPKGSFSTLEIQRTEQGDSAMYLCASSLEGTQETQYFGPGTRLLVL.

The chain uses TRBV4-2 and TRBJ1-1; 9 bases are shared with TRBD1. J was trimmed by 4 bases and V by 4 bases; bases with no gene match: 4. The germline V gene has CDR1 LGHNA and CDR2 YNFKEQ. The CDR3 is made up of 14 amino acids. CDR3 DNA sequence: TGTGCCAGCAGCCCACAGGGGGCAGTCACTGAAGCTTTCTTT. It specifies CASSPQGAVTEAFF.

This clonotype was seen ten or more times. The rearrangement uses TRBV18 and TRBJ2-5; D is unresolved. Trimming shortened V by 2 bases and J by 2 bases, and 12 bases separated the two germline ends. Germline assignment: CDR1 KGHSH and CDR2 LQKENI. CDR3 length: 15 residues. This chain's CDR3 is CASSPARGLQETQYF. In nucleotides, the CDR3 is TGTGCCAGCTCACCAGCCCGTGGGCTTCAAGAGACCCAGTACTTC. The full variable domain, completed using reference TRBV18 and TRBJ2-5, is NAGVMQNPRHLVRRRGQEARLRCSPMKGHSHVYWYRQLPEEGLKFMVYLQKENIIDESGMPKERFSAEFPKEGPSILRIQQVVRGDSAAYFCASSPARGLQETQYFGPGTRLLVL.

This clonotype was seen a handful of times. The chain employs TRBV28 and TRBJ2-3, with 9 positions matching TRBD2. Unmatched junction bases numbered 15, after V lost 6 bases and J lost 14 bases. CDR1 MDHEN and CDR2 SYDVKM come from the germline V gene. The CDR3 extends over 14 amino acids. This chain's CDR3 is CASSRGGGSGHLYF. CDR3 DNA sequence: TGTGCCAGCAGCCGCGGGGGGGGTAGTGGACATCTGTATTTT.

This clonotype was counted ten times or more. The chain links TRBV20-1 to TRBJ2-4; 9 bases agree with TRBD2. From germline, CDR1 is DFQATT and CDR2 SNEGSKA (reference sequence). The trim removed 2 bases at V and 5 bases at J, leaving 10 bases unmatched. The CDR3 runs 16 residues. The CDR3 bases are TGCAGTGCTAGAAATAGGGGAAGCGGGAGGCAAAACATTCAGTACTTC. This encodes CSARNRGSGRQNIQYF.

A few counts support this clonotype. The chain employs TRBV6-6 and TRBJ2-7, with 12 bases aligning to TRBD2. The CDR3 has 20 amino acids. Germline V gives CDR1 MNHNY, CDR2 SVGAGI (reference sequence). V trimming: 2 bases; J trimming: 2 bases; junction bases outside the gene matches: 16. CDR3 nucleotide sequence: TGTGCCAGCAGTTACGGGCCCCTAGCGGGAGGGCCCGACCTTACCTACGAGCAGTACTTC. It is translated as CASSYGPLAGGPDLTYEQYF.

This clonotype has only a few counts. The chain employs TRBV28 and TRBJ2-3, with 12 bases matching TRBD2. Trimming took 6 bases from V and 7 from J; bases not matched to a gene: 8. Per the germline V gene, CDR1 is MDHEN and CDR2 is SYDVKM. This CDR3 has 15 residues. This chain's CDR3 is CASSETSGRRNTQYF. CDR3 DNA: TGTGCCAGCAGCGAAACTAGCGGGAGGCGTAATACGCAGTATTTT.

The chain uses TRBV29-1 and TRBJ1-1; D is perhaps TRBD1 (6 bases). Germline lookup yields CDR1 SQVTM and CDR2 ANQGSEA. The germline V and J ends were trimmed by 7 bases and 6 bases, with 21 bases remaining between them. The CDR3 is made up of 14 amino acids. CDR3 DNA: TGCAGCGGAGCACAGGGTAACTTATTCGCTGAAGCTTTCTTT. Protein product: CSGAQGNLFAEAFF.

This chain uses TRBV6-2 or TRBV6-3 with TRBJ2-1; 10 bases line up with TRBD1. The V gene's germline CDR1 is MNHEY and CDR2 SVGEGT. The J segment lost 6 bases and the V segment lost 10 bases, leaving 9 bases of the junction unmatched. The CDR3 sequence is 14 residues long. The CDR3, as DNA: TGTGCCACCTACCGCGGGACAGGGGTCAATGAGCAGTTCTTC. It encodes CATYRGTGVNEQFF.

The J gene is TRBJ1-1, the V gene TRBV7-8; 8 bases are a match to TRBD1. The CDR3 length is 16 residues. The V segment lost 0 bases and the J segment 3 bases; nucleotides outside the gene matches: 6. CDR1 SGHVS and CDR2 FQNEAQ come from the germline V gene. Here the CDR3 reads CASSLALNRGDTEAFF. The CDR3 region has the DNA TGTGCCAGCAGCTTAGCGCTGAACAGGGGGGACACTGAAGCTTTCTTT. Together with reference TRBV7-8 and TRBJ1-1, the CDR3 gives the full variable domain: GAGVSQSPRYKVAKRGQDVALRCDPISGHVSLFWYQQALGQGPEFLTYFQNEAQLDKSGLPSDRFFAERPEGSVSTLKIQRTQQEDSAVYLCASSLALNRGDTEAFFGQGTRLTVV.

Remarks on this clonotype: One base away lies a much larger clone, so this may be a sequencing read error. The J gene is TRBJ2-3, the V gene TRBV7-9, with D perhaps matching TRBD1 or TRBD2 (5 bases each). The germline V and J ends were trimmed by 0 bases and 3 bases, with 7 bases remaining between them. CDR1 is SEHNR and CDR2 is FQNEAQ in the germline V gene (reference sequence). The CDR3 extends over 14 amino acids. CDR3: CASSLAGTTDTQYF. The CDR3 coding sequence is TGTGCCAGCAGCTTAGCTGGGACGACAGATACGCAGTATTTT. Full variable domain (missing parts from reference TRBV7-9 and TRBJ2-3): DTGVSQNPRHKITKRGQNVTFRCDPISEHNRLYWYRQTLGQGPEFLTYFQNEAQLEKSRLLSDRFSAERPKGSFSTLEIQRTEQGDSAMYLCASSLAGTTDTQYFGPGTRLTVL.

This clonotype was detected ten times or more. This rearrangement joins TRBV7-3 to TRBJ1-4; possible D gene TRBD1, 5 bases. V dropped 0 bases and J dropped 8 bases, with 10 bases sitting between them. CDR1 is SGHTA, CDR2 FQGTGA, per germline. The CDR3 extends over 14 amino acids. CDR3 sequence reads: CASSLTGGNEKLFF. DNA of the CDR3: TGTGCCAGCAGCTTAACTGGGGGAAACGAAAAACTGTTTTTT.